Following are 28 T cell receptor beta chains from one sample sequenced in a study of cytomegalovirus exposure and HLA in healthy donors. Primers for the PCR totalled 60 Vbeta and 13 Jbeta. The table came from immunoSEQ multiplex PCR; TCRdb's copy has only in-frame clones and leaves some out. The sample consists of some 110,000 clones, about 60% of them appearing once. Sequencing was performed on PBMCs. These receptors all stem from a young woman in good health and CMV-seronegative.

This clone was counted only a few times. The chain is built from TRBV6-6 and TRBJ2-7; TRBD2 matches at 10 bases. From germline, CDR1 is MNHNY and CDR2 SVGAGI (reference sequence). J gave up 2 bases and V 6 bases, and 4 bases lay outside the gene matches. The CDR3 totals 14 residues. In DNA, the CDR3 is TGTGCCAGCAGACCCGGGACTAGCGCCTACGAGCAGTACTTC. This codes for CASRPGTSAYEQYF.

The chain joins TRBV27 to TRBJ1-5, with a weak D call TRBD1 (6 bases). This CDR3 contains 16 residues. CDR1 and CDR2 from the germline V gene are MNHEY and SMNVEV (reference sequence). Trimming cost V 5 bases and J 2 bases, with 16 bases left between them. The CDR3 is CASSPQGRGGNQPQHF. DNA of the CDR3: TGTGCCAGCAGTCCACAGGGAAGGGGAGGCAATCAGCCCCAGCATTTT.

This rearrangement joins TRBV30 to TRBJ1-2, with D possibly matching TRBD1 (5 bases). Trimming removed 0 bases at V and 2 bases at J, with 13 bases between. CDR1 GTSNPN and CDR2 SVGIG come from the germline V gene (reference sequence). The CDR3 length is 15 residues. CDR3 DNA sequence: TGTGCCTGGAGTGTACGGCTTTCAGGGAACTATGGCTACACCTTC. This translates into CAWSVRLSGNYGYTF.

This CDR3 is CASSQGVPGRNTEAFF. In DNA, the CDR3 is TGCGCCAGCAGCCAAGGGGTCCCAGGGCGGAACACTGAAGCTTTCTTT. The gene calls are TRBV5-1 and TRBJ1-1; TRBD1 is a possible D gene (5 bases). V was shortened by 4 bases and J by 1 base, with 17 bases between the two germline ends. The V gene's germline CDR1 is SGHRS and CDR2 YFSETQ. The CDR3 spans 16 residues.

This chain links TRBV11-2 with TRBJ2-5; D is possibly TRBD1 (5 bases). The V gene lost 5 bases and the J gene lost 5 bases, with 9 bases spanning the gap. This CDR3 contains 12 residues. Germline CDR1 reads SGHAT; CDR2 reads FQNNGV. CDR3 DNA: TGTGCCAGCAGCCAGGGAAGGGAGACCCAGTACTTC. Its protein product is CASSQGRETQYF.

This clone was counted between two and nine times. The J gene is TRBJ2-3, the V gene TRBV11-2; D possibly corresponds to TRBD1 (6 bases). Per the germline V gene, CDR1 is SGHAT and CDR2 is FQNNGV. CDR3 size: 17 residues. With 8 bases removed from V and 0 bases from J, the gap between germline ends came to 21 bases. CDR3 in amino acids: CASLNTYTGSSTDTQYF. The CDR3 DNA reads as TGTGCCAGCTTGAACACTTATACAGGGTCTAGCACAGATACGCAGTATTTT.

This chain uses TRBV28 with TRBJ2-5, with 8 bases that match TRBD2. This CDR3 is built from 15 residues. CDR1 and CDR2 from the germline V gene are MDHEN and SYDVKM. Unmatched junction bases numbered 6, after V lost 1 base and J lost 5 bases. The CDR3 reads CASSLLVAGRETQYF. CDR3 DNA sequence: TGTGCCAGCAGTTTATTGGTAGCGGGACGGGAGACCCAGTACTTC. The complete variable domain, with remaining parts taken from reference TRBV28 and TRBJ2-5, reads DVKVTQSSRYLVKRTGEKVFLECVQDMDHENMFWYRQDPGLGLRLIYFSYDVKMKEKGDIPEGYSVSREKKERFSLILESASTNQTSMYLCASSLLVAGRETQYFGPGTRLLVL.

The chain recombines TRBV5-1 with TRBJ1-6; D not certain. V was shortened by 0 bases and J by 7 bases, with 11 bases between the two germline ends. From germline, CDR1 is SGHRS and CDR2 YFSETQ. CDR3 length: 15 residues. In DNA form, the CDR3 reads TGCGCCAGCAGCTTGGATCAGGTTCCCAATTCACCCCTCCACTTT. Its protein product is CASSLDQVPNSPLHF.

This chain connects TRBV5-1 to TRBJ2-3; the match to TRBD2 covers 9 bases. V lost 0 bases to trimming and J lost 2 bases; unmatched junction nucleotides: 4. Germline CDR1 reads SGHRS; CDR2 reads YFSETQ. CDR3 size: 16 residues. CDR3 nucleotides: TGCGCCAGCAGCTTGGTTAGCGGGAGTATCACAGATACGCAGTATTTT. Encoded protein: CASSLVSGSITDTQYF.

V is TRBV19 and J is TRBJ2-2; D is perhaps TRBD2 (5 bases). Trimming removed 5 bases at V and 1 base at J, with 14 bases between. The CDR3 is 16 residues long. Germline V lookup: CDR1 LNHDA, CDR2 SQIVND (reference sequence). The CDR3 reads CASSPSRRQNTGELFF. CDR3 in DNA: TGTGCCAGTAGTCCTAGTCGGAGGCAGAACACCGGGGAGCTGTTTTTT.

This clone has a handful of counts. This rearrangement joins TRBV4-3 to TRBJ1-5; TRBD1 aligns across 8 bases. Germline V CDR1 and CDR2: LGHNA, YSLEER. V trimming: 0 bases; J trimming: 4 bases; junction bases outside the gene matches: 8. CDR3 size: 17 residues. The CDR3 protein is CASSQDPDRGGNQPQHF. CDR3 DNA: TGCGCCAGCAGCCAAGATCCTGACAGGGGTGGAAATCAGCCCCAGCATTTT.

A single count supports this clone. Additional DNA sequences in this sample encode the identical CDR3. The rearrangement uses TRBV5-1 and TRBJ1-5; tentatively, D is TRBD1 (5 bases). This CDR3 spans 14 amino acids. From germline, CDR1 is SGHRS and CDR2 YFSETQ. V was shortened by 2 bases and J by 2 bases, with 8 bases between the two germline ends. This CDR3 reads CASSFEGGNQPQHF. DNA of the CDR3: TGCGCCAGCAGCTTTGAAGGGGGCAATCAGCCCCAGCATTTT.

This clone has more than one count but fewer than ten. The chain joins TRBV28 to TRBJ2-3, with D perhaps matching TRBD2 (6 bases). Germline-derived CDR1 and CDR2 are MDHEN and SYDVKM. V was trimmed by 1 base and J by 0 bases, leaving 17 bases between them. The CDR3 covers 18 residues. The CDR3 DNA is TGTGCCAGCAGTTTATTATCCGCGGACTACCGTAGCACAGATACGCAGTATTTT. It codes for CASSLLSADYRSTDTQYF.

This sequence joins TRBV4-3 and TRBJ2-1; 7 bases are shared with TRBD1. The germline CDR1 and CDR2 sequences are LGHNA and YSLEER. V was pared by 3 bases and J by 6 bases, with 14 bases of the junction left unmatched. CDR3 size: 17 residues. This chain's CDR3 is CASSHGRDREVSNEQFF. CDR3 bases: TGCGCCAGCAGCCATGGGCGTGACAGGGAAGTGAGCAATGAGCAGTTCTTC.

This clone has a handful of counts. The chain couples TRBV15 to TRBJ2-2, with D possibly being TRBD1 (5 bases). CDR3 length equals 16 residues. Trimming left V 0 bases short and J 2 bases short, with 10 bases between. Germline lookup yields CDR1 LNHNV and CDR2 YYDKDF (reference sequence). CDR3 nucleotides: TGTGCCACCAGCAGAGATAGGACACTAAACACCGGGGAGCTGTTTTTT. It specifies CATSRDRTLNTGELFF.

The CDR3 sequence: CASSIDRGNQPQHF. In DNA form, the CDR3 reads TGTGCCAGTAGTATAGATCGGGGTAATCAGCCCCAGCATTTT. The chain combines TRBV19 with TRBJ1-5; no definite D call. Trimming stripped 0 bases from V and 4 bases from J, with 7 bases between. The CDR3 has 14 residues. In germline, CDR1 is LNHDA, CDR2 SQIVND (reference sequence).

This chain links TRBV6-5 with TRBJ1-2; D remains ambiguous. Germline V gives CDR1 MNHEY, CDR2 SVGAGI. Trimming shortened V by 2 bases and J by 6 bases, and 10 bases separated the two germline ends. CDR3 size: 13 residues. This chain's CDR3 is CASSYRQRNGYTF. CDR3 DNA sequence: TGTGCCAGCAGTTACCGGCAGAGGAATGGCTACACCTTC.

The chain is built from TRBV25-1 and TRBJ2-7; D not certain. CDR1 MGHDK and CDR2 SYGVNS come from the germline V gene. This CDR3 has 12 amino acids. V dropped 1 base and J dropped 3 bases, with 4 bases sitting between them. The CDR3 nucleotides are TGTGCCAGCAGTGAATCGAGCTACGAGCAGTACTTC. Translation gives CASSESSYEQYF.

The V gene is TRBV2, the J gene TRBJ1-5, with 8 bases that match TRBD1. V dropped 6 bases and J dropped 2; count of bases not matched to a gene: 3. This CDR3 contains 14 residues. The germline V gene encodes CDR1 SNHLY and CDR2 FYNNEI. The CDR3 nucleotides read TGTGCCAGCAGCGGACAGGGCGGCAATCAGCCCCAGCATTTT. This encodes CASSGQGGNQPQHF.

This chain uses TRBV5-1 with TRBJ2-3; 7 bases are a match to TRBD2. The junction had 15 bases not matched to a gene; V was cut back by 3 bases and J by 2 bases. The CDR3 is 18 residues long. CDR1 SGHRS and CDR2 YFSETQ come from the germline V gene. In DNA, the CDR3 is TGCGCCAGCAGCTCACTAGCGCTCGGGGTGGGGTTCACAGATACGCAGTATTTT. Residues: CASSSLALGVGFTDTQYF.

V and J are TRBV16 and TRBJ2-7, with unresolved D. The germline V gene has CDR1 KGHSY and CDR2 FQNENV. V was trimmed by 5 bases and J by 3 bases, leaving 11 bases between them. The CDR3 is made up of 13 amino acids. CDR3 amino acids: CASSAYLLYEQYF. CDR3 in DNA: TGTGCCAGCAGCGCCTATCTCCTCTACGAGCAGTACTTC.

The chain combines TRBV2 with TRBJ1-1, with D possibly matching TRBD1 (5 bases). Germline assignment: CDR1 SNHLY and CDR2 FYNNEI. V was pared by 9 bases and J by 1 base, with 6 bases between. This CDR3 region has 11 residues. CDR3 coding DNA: TGTGCCAGACAGGCGAACACTGAAGCTTTCTTT. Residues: CARQANTEAFF.

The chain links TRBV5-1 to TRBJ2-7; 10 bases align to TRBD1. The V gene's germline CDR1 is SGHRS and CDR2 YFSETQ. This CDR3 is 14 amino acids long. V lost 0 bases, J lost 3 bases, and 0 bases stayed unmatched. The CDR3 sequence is CASSLGTGGYEQYF. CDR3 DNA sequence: TGCGCCAGCAGCTTGGGGACAGGGGGCTACGAGCAGTACTTC. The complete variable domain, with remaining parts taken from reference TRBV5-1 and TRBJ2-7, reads KAGVTQTPRYLIKTRGQQVTLSCSPISGHRSVSWYQQTPGQGLQFLFEYFSETQRNKGNFPGRFSGRQFSNSRSEMNVSTLELGDSALYLCASSLGTGGYEQYFGPGTRLTVT.

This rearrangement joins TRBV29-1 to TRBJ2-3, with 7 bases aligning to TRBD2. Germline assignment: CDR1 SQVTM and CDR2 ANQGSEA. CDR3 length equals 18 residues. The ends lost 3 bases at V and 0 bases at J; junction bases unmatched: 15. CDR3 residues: CSVDIGSRLAVSTDTQYF. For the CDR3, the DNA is TGCAGCGTTGATATAGGTAGTCGGCTAGCGGTTAGCACAGATACGCAGTATTTT.

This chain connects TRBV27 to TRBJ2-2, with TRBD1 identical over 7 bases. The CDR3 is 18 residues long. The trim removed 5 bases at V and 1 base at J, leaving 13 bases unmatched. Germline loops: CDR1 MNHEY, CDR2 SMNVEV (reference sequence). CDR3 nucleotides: TGTGCCAGCAGTCAAAGGGGGCTGAATGCCTTGAACACCGGGGAGCTGTTTTTT. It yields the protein CASSQRGLNALNTGELFF.

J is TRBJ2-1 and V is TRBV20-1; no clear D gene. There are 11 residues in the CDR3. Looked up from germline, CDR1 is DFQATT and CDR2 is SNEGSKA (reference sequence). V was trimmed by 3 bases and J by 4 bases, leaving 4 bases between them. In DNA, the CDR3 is TGCAGTGCTAGCTTTTACAATGAGCAGTTCTTC. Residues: CSASFYNEQFF.

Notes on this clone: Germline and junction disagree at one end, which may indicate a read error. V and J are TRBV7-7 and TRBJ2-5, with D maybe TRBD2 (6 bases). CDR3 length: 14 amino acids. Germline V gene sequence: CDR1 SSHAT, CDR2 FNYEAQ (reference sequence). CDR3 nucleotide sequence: TGTGCTAGCAGCCCCGGAGGGTACCAAGAGACCCAGTACTTC. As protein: CASSPGGYQETQYF.

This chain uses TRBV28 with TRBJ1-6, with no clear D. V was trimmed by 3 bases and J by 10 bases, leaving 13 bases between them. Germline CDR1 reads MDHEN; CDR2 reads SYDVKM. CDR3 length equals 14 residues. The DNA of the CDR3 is TGTGCCAGCAGTTTGGGCCCTAGCAGGTCACCCCTCCACTTT. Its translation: CASSLGPSRSPLHF.